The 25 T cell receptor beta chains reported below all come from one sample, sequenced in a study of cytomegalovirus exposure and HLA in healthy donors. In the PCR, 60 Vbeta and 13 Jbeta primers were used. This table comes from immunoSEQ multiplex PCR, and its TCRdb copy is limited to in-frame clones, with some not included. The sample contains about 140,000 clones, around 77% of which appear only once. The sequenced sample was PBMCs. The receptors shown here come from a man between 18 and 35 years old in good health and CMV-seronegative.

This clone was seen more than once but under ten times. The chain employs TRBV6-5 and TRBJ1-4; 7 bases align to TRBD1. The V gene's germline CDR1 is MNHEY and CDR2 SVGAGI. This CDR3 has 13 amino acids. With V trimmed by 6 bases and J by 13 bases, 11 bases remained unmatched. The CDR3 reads CASSPTDPGGLFF. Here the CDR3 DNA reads TGTGCCAGCAGCCCCACCGATCCAGGGGGACTGTTTTTT.

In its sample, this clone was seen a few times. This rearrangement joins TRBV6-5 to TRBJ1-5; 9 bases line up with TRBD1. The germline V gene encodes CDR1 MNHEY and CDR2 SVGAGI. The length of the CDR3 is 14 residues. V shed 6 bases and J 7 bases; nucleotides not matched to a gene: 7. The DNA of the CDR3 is TGTGCCAGCAGCCACCGGGACAGGGTACAGCCCCAGCATTTT. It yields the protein CASSHRDRVQPQHF.

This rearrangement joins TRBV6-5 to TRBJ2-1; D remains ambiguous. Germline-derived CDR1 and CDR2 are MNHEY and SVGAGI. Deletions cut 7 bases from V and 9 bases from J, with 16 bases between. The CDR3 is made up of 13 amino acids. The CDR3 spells CASINPLGGEQFF. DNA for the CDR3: TGTGCCAGCATTAATCCCCTCGGTGGTGAGCAGTTCTTC.

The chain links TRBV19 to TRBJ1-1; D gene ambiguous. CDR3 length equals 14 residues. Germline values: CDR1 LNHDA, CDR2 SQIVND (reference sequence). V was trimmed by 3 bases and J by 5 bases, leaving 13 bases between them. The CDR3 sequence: CASSITGRSTEAFF. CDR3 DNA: TGTGCCAGTAGTATTACGGGTCGAAGTACTGAAGCTTTCTTT.

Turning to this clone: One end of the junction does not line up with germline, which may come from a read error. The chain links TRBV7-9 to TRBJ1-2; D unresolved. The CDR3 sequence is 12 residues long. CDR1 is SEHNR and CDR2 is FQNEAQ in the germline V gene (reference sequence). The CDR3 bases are TGTGCCAGCAGCCCCTCAACACGGGGATTCTTTTTC. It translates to CASSPSTRGFFF. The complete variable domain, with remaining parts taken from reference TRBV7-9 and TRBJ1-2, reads DTGVSQNPRHKITKRGQNVTFRCDPISEHNRLYWYRQTLGQGPEFLTYFQNEAQLEKSRLLSDRFSAERPKGSFSTLEIQRTEQGDSAMYLCASSPSTRGFFFGSGTRLTVV.

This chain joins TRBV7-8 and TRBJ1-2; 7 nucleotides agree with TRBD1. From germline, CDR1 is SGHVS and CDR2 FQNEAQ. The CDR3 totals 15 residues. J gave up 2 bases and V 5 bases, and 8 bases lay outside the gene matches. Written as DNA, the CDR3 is TGTGCCAGCAGCCCCGCCCAGACAGGGAACTATGGCTACACCTTC. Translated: CASSPAQTGNYGYTF.

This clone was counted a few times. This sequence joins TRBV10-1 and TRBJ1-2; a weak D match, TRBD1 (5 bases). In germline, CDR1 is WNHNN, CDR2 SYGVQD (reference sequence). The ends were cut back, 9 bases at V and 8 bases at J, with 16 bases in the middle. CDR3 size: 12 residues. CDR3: CARGITGEGYTF. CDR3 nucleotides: TGCGCCAGGGGAATTACAGGAGAGGGCTACACCTTC.

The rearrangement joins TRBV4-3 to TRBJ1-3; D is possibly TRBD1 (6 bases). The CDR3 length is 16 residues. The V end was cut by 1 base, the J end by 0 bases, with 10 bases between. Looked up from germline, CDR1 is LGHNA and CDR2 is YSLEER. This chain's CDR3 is CASSQVGGDSGNTIYF. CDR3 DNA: TGCGCCAGCAGCCAAGTTGGGGGCGACTCTGGAAACACCATATATTTT.

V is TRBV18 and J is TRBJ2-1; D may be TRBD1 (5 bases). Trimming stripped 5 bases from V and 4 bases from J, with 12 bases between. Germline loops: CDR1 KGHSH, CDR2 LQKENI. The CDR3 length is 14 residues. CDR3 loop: CASSRGREYNEQFF. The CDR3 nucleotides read TGTGCCAGCTCAAGGGGCAGGGAATACAATGAGCAGTTCTTC.

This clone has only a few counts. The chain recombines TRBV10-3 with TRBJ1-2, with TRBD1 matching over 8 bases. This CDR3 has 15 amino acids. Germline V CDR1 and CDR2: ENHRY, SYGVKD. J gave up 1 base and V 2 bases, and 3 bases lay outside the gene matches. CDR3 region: CAISEGQGYNYGYTF. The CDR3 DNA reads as TGTGCCATCAGTGAGGGACAGGGTTATAACTATGGCTACACCTTC.

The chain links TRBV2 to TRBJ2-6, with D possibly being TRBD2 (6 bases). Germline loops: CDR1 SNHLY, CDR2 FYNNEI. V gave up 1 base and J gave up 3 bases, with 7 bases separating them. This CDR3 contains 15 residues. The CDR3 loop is CASSEGGVGANVLTF. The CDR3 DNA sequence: TGTGCCAGCAGTGAAGGGGGGGTTGGGGCCAACGTCCTGACTTTC.

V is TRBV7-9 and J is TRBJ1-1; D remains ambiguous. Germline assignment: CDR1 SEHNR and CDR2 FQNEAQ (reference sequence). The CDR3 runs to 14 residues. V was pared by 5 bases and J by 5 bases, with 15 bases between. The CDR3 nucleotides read TGTGCCAGCAGCCAAGATATAGGCGGTACTGAAGCTTTCTTT. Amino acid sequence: CASSQDIGGTEAFF.

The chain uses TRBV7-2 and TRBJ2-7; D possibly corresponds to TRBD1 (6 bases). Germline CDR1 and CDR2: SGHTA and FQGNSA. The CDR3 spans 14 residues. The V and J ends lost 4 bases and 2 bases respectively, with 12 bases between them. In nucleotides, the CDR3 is TGTGCCAGCAGCTCAAACAGGGTCGCCTACGAGCAGTACTTC. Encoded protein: CASSSNRVAYEQYF.

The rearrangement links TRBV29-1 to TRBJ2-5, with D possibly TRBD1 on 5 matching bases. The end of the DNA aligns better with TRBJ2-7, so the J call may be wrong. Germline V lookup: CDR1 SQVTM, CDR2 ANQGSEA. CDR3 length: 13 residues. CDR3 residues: CSVATGFTYEQYF. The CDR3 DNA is TGCAGCGTTGCTACAGGTTTCACCTACGAGCAGTACTTC.

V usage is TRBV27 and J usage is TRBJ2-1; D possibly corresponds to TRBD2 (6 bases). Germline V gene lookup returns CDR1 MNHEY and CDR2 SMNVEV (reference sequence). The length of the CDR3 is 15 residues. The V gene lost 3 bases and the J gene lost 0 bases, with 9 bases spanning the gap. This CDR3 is CASSLGGSSYNEQFF. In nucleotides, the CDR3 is TGTGCCAGCAGTTTGGGGGGAAGCTCCTACAATGAGCAGTTCTTC.

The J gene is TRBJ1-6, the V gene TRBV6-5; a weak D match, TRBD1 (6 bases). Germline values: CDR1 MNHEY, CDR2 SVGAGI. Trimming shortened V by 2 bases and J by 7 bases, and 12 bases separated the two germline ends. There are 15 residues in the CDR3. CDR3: CASSYEDSGNSPLHF. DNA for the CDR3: TGTGCCAGCAGTTACGAGGACAGTGGCAATTCACCCCTCCACTTT.

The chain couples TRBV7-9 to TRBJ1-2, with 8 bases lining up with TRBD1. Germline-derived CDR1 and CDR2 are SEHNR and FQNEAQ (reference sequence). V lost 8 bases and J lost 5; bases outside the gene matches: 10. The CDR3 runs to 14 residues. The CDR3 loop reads CASSPGQVLYGYTF. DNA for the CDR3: TGTGCCAGCTCCCCGGGACAGGTTTTGTATGGCTACACCTTC.

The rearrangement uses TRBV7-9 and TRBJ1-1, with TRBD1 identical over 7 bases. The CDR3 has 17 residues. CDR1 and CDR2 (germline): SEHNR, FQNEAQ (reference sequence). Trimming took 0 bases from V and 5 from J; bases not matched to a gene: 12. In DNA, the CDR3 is TGTGCCAGCAGCTTAGCATTTTGGACAGGTGGGGGGACTGAAGCTTTCTTT. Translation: CASSLAFWTGGGTEAFF.

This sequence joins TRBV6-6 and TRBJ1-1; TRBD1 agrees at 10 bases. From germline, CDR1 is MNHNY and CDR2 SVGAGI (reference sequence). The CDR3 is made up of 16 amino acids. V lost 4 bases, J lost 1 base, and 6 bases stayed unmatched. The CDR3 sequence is CASSSPRQGANTEAFF. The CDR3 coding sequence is TGTGCCAGCAGTTCGCCTCGACAGGGGGCGAACACTGAAGCTTTCTTT.

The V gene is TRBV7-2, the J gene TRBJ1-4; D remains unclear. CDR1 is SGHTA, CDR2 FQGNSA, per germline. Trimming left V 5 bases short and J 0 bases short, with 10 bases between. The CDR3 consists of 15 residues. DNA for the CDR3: TGTGCCAGCAGCCGCGCCGGGGCAACTAATGAAAAACTGTTTTTT. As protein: CASSRAGATNEKLFF. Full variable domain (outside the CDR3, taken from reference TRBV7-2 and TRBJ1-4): GAGVSQSPSNKVTEKGKDVELRCDPISGHTALYWYRQSLGQGLEFLIYFQGNSAPDKSGLPSDRFSAERTGGSVSTLTIQRTQQEDSAVYLCASSRAGATNEKLFFGSGTQLSVL.

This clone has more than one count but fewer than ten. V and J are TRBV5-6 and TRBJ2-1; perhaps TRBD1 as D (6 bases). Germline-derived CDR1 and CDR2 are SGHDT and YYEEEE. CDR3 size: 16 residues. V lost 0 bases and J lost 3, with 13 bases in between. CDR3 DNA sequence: TGTGCCAGCAGCTTGGGGACAGTTATCCTCTACAATGAGCAGTTCTTC. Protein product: CASSLGTVILYNEQFF. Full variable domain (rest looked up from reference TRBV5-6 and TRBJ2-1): DAGVTQSPTHLIKTRGQQVTLRCSPKSGHDTVSWYQQALGQGPQFIFQYYEEEERQRGNFPDRFSGHQFPNYSSELNVNALLLGDSALYLCASSLGTVILYNEQFFGPGTRLTVL.

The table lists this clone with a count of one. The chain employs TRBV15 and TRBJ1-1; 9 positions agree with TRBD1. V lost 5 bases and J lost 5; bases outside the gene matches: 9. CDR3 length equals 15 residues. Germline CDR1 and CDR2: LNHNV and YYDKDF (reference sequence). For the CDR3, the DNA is TGTGCCACCAGCCCCTGGGACAGGGAGGGGACTGAAGCTTTCTTT. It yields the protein CATSPWDREGTEAFF.

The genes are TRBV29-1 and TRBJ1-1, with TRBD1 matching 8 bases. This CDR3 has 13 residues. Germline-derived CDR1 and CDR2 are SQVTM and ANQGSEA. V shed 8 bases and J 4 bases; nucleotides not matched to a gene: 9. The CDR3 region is CSIRTGTVTEAFF. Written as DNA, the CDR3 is TGCAGCATCCGGACAGGGACAGTCACTGAAGCTTTCTTT.

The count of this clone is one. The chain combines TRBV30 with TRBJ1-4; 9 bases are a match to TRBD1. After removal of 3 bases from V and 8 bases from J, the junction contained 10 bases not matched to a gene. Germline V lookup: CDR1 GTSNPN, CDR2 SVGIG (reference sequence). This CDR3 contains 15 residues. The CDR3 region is CAWRVPGQGREKLFF. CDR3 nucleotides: TGTGCCTGGAGAGTCCCGGGACAGGGACGGGAAAAACTGTTTTTT.

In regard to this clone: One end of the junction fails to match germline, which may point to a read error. The CDR3 nucleotides are TGTTCCAGCAGCTTAGAGGGACAGCCCCAAGAGACCCAGTACTTC. This gives the protein CSSSLEGQPQETQYF. The chain links TRBV7-9 to TRBJ2-5, with TRBD1 matching 7 bases. The CDR3 runs to 15 residues. The germline V gene has CDR1 SEHNR and CDR2 FQNEAQ (reference sequence).